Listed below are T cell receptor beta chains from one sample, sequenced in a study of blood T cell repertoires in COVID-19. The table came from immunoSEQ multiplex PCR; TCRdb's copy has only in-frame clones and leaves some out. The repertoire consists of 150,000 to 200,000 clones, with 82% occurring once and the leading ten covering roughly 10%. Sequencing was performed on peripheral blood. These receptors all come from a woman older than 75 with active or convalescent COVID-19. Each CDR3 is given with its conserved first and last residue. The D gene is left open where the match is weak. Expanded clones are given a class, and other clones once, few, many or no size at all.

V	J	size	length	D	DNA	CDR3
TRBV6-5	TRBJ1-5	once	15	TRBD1	TGTGCCAGCAGTACAGGGGCCGCGGTCCATCAGCCCCAGCATTTT	CASSTGAAVHQPQHF
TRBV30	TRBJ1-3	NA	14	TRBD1	TGTGCCTGGTTGGGACAGAACTCTGGAAACACCATATATTTT	CAWLGQNSGNTIYF
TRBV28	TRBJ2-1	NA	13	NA	TGTGCCAGCAGTCTAGGATCTTCGTATGAGCAGTTCTTC	CASSLGSSYEQFF
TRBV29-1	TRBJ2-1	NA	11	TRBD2	TGCACCGGGACTAGCACGGATGAGCAGTTCTTC	CTGTSTDEQFF
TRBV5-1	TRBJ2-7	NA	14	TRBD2	TGCGCCAGCAGTGGCGCGGGAGGGCCCTACGAGCAGTACTTC	CASSGAGGPYEQYF
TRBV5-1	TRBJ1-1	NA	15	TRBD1	TGCGCCAGCAGCTCCCGGGACAGGGGAAGCACTGAAGCTTTCTTT	CASSSRDRGSTEAFF
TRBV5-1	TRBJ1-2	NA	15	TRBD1	TGCGCCAGCAGCCAGAGACAGGGGCCAAACTATGGCTACACCTTC	CASSQRQGPNYGYTF
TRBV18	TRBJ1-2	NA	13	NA	TGTGCCAGCTCACGGGAGCCCTTGGAGGGCTACACCTTC	CASSREPLEGYTF
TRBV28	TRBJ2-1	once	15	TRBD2	TGTGCCAGCAGTTACCCGGGAGGTTCCTACAATGAGCAGTTCTTC	CASSYPGGSYNEQFF
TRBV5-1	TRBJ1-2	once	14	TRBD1	TGCGCCAGCAGCTTGGAGGGACAGGGCTATGGCTACACCTTC	CASSLEGQGYGYTF
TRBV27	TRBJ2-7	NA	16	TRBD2	TGTGCCAGCAGTCCTCGGTCAGCGGGAGGTCCCTACGAGCAGTACTTC	CASSPRSAGGPYEQYF
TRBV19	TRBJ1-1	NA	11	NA	TGTGCCAGTAGTACGAGGTTTGAAGCTTTCTTT	CASSTRFEAFF
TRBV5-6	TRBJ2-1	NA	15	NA	TGTGCCAGCTTTAAGGGCAGGGCAACCTACAATGAGCAGTTCTTC	CASFKGRATYNEQFF
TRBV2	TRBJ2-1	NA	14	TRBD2	TGTGCCAGCGCCGCGGGACTAGCGTATAATGAGCAGTTCTTC	CASAAGLAYNEQFF
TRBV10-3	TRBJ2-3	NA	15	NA	TGTGCCATCAGTGAGTCACTGCCCCCCGGTGATACGCAGTATTTT	CAISESLPPGDTQYF
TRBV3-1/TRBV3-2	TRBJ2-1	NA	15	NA	TGTGCCAGCAGCCAAGATCTTTACTCCTACAATGAGCAGTTCTTC	CASSQDLYSYNEQFF
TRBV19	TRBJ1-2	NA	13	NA	TGTGCCAGTAGTACAGGGGATGGCTATGGCTACACCTTC	CASSTGDGYGYTF
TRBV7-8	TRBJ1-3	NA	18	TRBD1	TGTGCCAGCAGCTTAGCCCGCGCGGACAGGGGCTCTGGAAACACCATATATTTT	CASSLARADRGSGNTIYF
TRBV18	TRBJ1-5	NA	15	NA	TGTGCCAGCTCACTTGTGGACAGCCTAAATCAGCCCCAGCATTTT	CASSLVDSLNQPQHF
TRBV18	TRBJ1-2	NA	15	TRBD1	TGTGCCAGCTCACCGCAATCAGGACAGGGTGGTGGCTACACCTTC	CASSPQSGQGGGYTF
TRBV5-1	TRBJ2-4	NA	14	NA	TGCGCCAGCAGCTTGGCCAGCGGCAAAAACATTCAGTACTTC	CASSLASGKNIQYF
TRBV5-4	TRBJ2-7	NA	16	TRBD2	TGTGCCAGCAGCTTGGCTTCGACTAGCGGGGATCGGGGGCAGTACTTC	CASSLASTSGDRGQYF
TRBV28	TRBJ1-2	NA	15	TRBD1	TGTGCCAGCAGTTCCCTCCCGACAGGGGGGGGTGGCTACACCTTC	CASSSLPTGGGGYTF
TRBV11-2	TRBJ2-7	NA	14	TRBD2	TGTGCCAGCAGCGCCGGACTAGCGGGAGGCGGGCAGTACTTC	CASSAGLAGGGQYF
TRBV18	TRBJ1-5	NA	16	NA	TGTGCCAGCTCACCGAGGACACAAAATAGCAATCAGCCCCAGCATTTT	CASSPRTQNSNQPQHF
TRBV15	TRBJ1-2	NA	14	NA	TGTGCCACCAGCAGGGACCGAGCCGGGGGGAGCTACACCTTC	CATSRDRAGGSYTF